The rows below give T cell receptor beta chains drawn from one sample of a study of blood T cell dynamics during melanoma immunotherapy. This table comes from immunoSEQ multiplex PCR, and its TCRdb copy is limited to in-frame clones, with some not included. The sample lists 10,000 to 13,000 clones, 80% to 90% occurring once. The sequences come from blood, collected from a patient treated with checkpoint blockade. The receptors come from a human donor with melanoma. The CDR3 runs from the conserved cysteine through the conserved F or W. D genes are given only for firm matches. Some rows have no size entry. The others give once, few or many, or a class for an expanded clone.

abundance: .
v_gene: TRBV7-6
d_gene: .
j_gene: TRBJ2-5
CDR3aa: CASAGGFGQETQYF

abundance: .
v_gene: TRBV5-1
d_gene: .
j_gene: TRBJ2-3
CDR3aa: CASSSQGVGDTQYF

abundance: .
v_gene: TRBV10-2
d_gene: TRBD1
j_gene: TRBJ1-5
CDR3aa: CASSEWGQKINQPQHF

abundance: .
v_gene: TRBV18
d_gene: .
j_gene: TRBJ1-1
CDR3aa: CASSPARGDTEAFF

abundance: .
v_gene: TRBV25-1
d_gene: .
j_gene: TRBJ1-2
CDR3aa: CASSDSGAGGYTF

abundance: .
v_gene: TRBV2
d_gene: .
j_gene: TRBJ2-1
CDR3aa: CASSEIQGSYNEQFF

abundance: .
v_gene: TRBV5-6
d_gene: .
j_gene: TRBJ1-1
CDR3aa: CASSLDTEAFF

abundance: once
v_gene: TRBV6-5
d_gene: TRBD1
j_gene: TRBJ1-1
CDR3aa: CASSPRTGEAFF

abundance: .
v_gene: TRBV4-1
d_gene: TRBD1
j_gene: TRBJ1-4
CDR3aa: CASTAGTGGPTNEKLFF

abundance: .
v_gene: TRBV10-2
d_gene: TRBD2
j_gene: TRBJ2-3
CDR3aa: CASSESGGVTDTQYF

abundance: .
v_gene: TRBV12-5
d_gene: .
j_gene: TRBJ2-6
CDR3aa: CASGLVGGSEANVLTF

abundance: .
v_gene: TRBV6-1
d_gene: .
j_gene: TRBJ1-1
CDR3aa: CASSGQKNTEAFF

abundance: .
v_gene: TRBV7-2
d_gene: TRBD1
j_gene: TRBJ2-5
CDR3aa: CASSFQGAPETQYF

abundance: .
v_gene: TRBV29-1
d_gene: .
j_gene: TRBJ2-3
CDR3aa: CSVEGEGGRTDTQYF

abundance: .
v_gene: TRBV11-2
d_gene: .
j_gene: TRBJ1-2
CDR3aa: CASSLAGQTNYGYTF

abundance: .
v_gene: TRBV4-2
d_gene: .
j_gene: TRBJ2-2
CDR3aa: CASSQESGNTGELFF

abundance: .
v_gene: TRBV6-1
d_gene: .
j_gene: TRBJ2-3
CDR3aa: CASSDPGGRGSDTQYF

abundance: .
v_gene: TRBV2
d_gene: .
j_gene: TRBJ2-3
CDR3aa: CASSNRELDTDTQYF

abundance: .
v_gene: TRBV19
d_gene: TRBD1
j_gene: TRBJ2-3
CDR3aa: CASSIGTERTDTQYF

abundance: .
v_gene: TRBV7-9
d_gene: .
j_gene: TRBJ2-1
CDR3aa: CASSLEDYYNEQFF

abundance: once
v_gene: TRBV9
d_gene: TRBD2
j_gene: TRBJ2-5
CDR3aa: CASSVAGTSGDETQYF

abundance: few
v_gene: TRBV7-9
d_gene: TRBD1
j_gene: TRBJ1-2
CDR3aa: CASSVAGQGNDYGYTF

abundance: .
v_gene: TRBV6-1
d_gene: .
j_gene: TRBJ1-5
CDR3aa: CASARGARSNQPQHF

abundance: .
v_gene: TRBV6-6
d_gene: TRBD1
j_gene: TRBJ1-1
CDR3aa: CASTRTGGTEAFF

abundance: .
v_gene: TRBV29-1
d_gene: TRBD2
j_gene: TRBJ2-1
CDR3aa: CSVSGTSVRNEQFF

abundance: .
v_gene: TRBV27
d_gene: TRBD2
j_gene: TRBJ2-4
CDR3aa: CASSLSGLAGGNIQYF

abundance: .
v_gene: TRBV4-2
d_gene: TRBD1
j_gene: TRBJ2-4
CDR3aa: CASSQDGTGITKNIQYF

abundance: .
v_gene: TRBV10-2
d_gene: .
j_gene: TRBJ2-1
CDR3aa: CASSDLSSYNEQFF

abundance: .
v_gene: TRBV19
d_gene: .
j_gene: TRBJ1-2
CDR3aa: CASREGQWLPDGYTF

abundance: .
v_gene: TRBV30
d_gene: .
j_gene: TRBJ1-3
CDR3aa: CAWSVAHSGNTIYF

abundance: .
v_gene: TRBV6-1
d_gene: .
j_gene: TRBJ2-1
CDR3aa: CASSEQNNEQFF

abundance: once
v_gene: TRBV5-4
d_gene: TRBD2
j_gene: TRBJ2-5
CDR3aa: CASSLAGGPQETQYF

abundance: .
v_gene: TRBV9
d_gene: .
j_gene: TRBJ1-1
CDR3aa: CASSVGSAEAFF